The T cell receptor (beta chain) described here comes from a study of early T cells in non-severe SARS-CoV-2 infection. The overall study: Alpha and beta chains were unpaired, from unsorted whole-blood bulk RNA.

Study conclusions and caveats: Anti-spike CD8 responses were favored by VDJdb matching, which missed private and CD4 specificities.

This clonotype has at least ten counts. The target antigen is unknown. Attachment of unique molecular identifiers was made to individual cDNA molecules. One entry per CDR3 protein results from TCRdb running MiXCR on the 5' RACE reads. The sample lists 25,000 to 30,000 distinct CDR3 sequences; 8.5% to 10% were seen once. Source material: whole blood. The sequence was obtained from an adult who was a healthcare worker with PCR-confirmed SARS-CoV-2 infection or an uninfected control (not recorded which).

CDR3 region: CASNLGGMRETQYF. CDR3 DNA sequence: TGTGCCAGCAACCTCGGAGGGATGCGAGAGACCCAGTACTTC. The chain combines TRBV6-2 or TRBV6-3 with TRBJ2-5; tentatively, D is TRBD2 (6 bases). The V and J ends lost 7 bases and 4 bases respectively, with 16 bases between them. This CDR3 spans 14 amino acids. Germline CDR1 MNHEY, CDR2 SVGEGT.